The 18 T cell receptor beta chains below come from one sample, sequenced in a study of response to subunit inactivated influenza vaccine (dated by TCRdb to the late 2010s). Library construction relied on RT-PCR. The run used an Illumina HiSeq 2500. The raw public reads went through TCRdb reprocessing: fastp at Q25, MiXCR clone calling, in-frame beta chains kept. Rows are combined by CDR3 protein, so each entry shows the most common genes and DNA. A total of about 540,000 distinct CDR3 sequences appear in this sample, about 15% of them only once. Roughly 10% of the sample is in the top ten clones. This sample comprised PBMCs from blood, obtained approximately 12 days after vaccination. These receptors were collected from a man aged 50-60 years who received an inactivated influenza vaccine. Donor details come from another sample of the same person, matched by shared clones.

This clonotype has more than one count but fewer than ten. The gene calls are TRBV30 and TRBJ2-5, with D possibly TRBD2 on 5 matching bases. V was cut by 3 bases and J by 4 bases, with 9 bases left in between. CDR1 is GTSNPN, CDR2 SVGIG, per germline (reference sequence). There are 12 residues in the CDR3. In nucleotides, the CDR3 is TGTGCCTGGAGCTTGGGGAGAGAGACCCAGTACTTC. Translating it yields CAWSLGRETQYF.

The chain uses TRBV6-1 and TRBJ2-4; D is perhaps TRBD1 or TRBD2 (5 bases each). V was clipped by 2 bases and J by 8 bases, with 13 bases between them. CDR3 size: 14 residues. Germline V gives CDR1 MNHNS, CDR2 SASEGT. The chain's CDR3 is CASSETGTVDIQYF. CDR3 DNA: TGTGCCAGCAGTGAAACCGGGACGGTAGACATTCAGTACTTC.

The sample holds a few counts of this clonotype. The chain links TRBV20-1 to TRBJ2-2; 7 bases line up with TRBD1. V was pared by 3 bases and J by 2 bases, with 15 bases of the junction left unmatched. Germline V gene lookup returns CDR1 DFQATT and CDR2 SNEGSKA (reference sequence). This CDR3 region has 18 residues. CDR3 sequence reads: CSARTGTRTGVNTGELFF. The CDR3 DNA reads TGCAGTGCTAGGACTGGAACGCGGACAGGTGTAAACACCGGGGAGCTGTTTTTT.

This chain connects TRBV12-3 or TRBV12-4 to TRBJ1-6; D remains unclear. This CDR3 is 13 amino acids long. The V end lost 5 bases, the J end lost 12 bases, and 14 bases lay between the germline ends. CDR3 sequence: CASSLKGSLPLHF. For the CDR3, the DNA is TGTGCCAGCAGTCTAAAGGGTTCGTTACCCCTCCACTTT.

The rearrangement links TRBV20-1 to TRBJ2-5, with 7 bases fitting TRBD1. CDR1 is DFQATT, CDR2 SNEGSKA, per germline (reference sequence). The CDR3 extends over 14 amino acids. V lost 6 bases to trimming and J lost 4 bases; unmatched junction nucleotides: 11. The DNA for the CDR3 is TGCAGTGCGAGACCTACAGGGGCGGGAGAGACCCAGTACTTC. Translating gives CSARPTGAGETQYF.

This clonotype appeared many times. This chain links TRBV29-1 with TRBJ2-1, with 9 bases matching TRBD1. The J segment lost 4 bases and the V segment lost 7 bases, leaving 8 bases of the junction unmatched. Germline V gives CDR1 SQVTM, CDR2 ANQGSEA. The CDR3 loop spans 14 amino acids. The CDR3 DNA follows: TGCAGCGGTCGCGACAGGGGGTTATACAATGAGCAGTTCTTC. Translating it yields CSGRDRGLYNEQFF.

The V and J genes are TRBV10-3 and TRBJ2-5; D is unclear. Germline-derived CDR1 and CDR2 are ENHRY and SYGVKD. Trimming removed 0 bases from V and 4 bases from J, with 15 bases in between. This CDR3 has 16 residues. This CDR3 reads CAISESESIYPETQYF. CDR3 in DNA: TGTGCCATCAGTGAGTCGGAATCGATCTACCCAGAGACCCAGTACTTC.

The chain joins TRBV11-1 to TRBJ2-6, with TRBD2 identical over 9 bases. V dropped 2 bases and J dropped 4; count of bases not matched to a gene: 12. From germline, CDR1 is SGHAT and CDR2 FQDESV (reference sequence). The CDR3 runs to 19 residues. The CDR3 protein is CASSLWLLAGPSGANVLTF. The CDR3 DNA is TGTGCCAGCAGCTTATGGTTGCTAGCGGGACCTTCGGGGGCCAACGTCCTGACTTTC.

This sequence joins TRBV7-9 and TRBJ1-5; tentative D call: TRBD1 (5 bases). V shed 1 base and J shed 9 bases, with 10 bases lying between them. The CDR3 length is 13 residues. CDR1 is SEHNR, CDR2 FQNEAQ, per germline (reference sequence). The DNA of the CDR3 is TGTGCCAGCAGCTTAGGGACAAGGCTGCCCCAGCATTTT. Its translation: CASSLGTRLPQHF.

This clonotype came up a few times. The chain combines TRBV7-9 with TRBJ1-3; 10 nucleotides line up with TRBD1. Per germline, CDR1 SEHNR and CDR2 FQNEAQ (reference sequence). This CDR3 is 17 amino acids long. Losses at the gene ends were 3 bases for V and 0 bases for J; bases not matched to a gene: 5. In DNA form, the CDR3 reads TGTGCCAGCAGCTTCCTCGACAGGGGGCACTCTGGAAACACCATATATTTT. Its protein is CASSFLDRGHSGNTIYF.

This clonotype showed up just a few times. This rearrangement joins TRBV12-3 or TRBV12-4 to TRBJ2-7; 8 bases are shared with TRBD2. This CDR3 is 13 amino acids long. J was trimmed by 3 bases and V by 6 bases; bases with no gene match: 4. As DNA, the CDR3 is TGTGCCAGCAGATCGGGGGGGGACTACGAGCAGTACTTC. It codes for CASRSGGDYEQYF.

The V gene is TRBV5-1, the J gene TRBJ2-4; TRBD1 agrees at 10 bases. The CDR3 covers 16 residues. The germline V gene encodes CDR1 SGHRS and CDR2 YFSETQ. J was trimmed by 5 bases and V by 4 bases; bases with no gene match: 9. The DNA of the CDR3 is TGCGCCAGCAGCCTGAACTTAGGACAGGGGGAAAACATTCAGTACTTC. Protein: CASSLNLGQGENIQYF.

The chain uses TRBV10-3 and TRBJ2-1; 8 bases match TRBD2. V was clipped by 6 bases and J by 3 bases; unmatched bases: 4. Per the germline V gene, CDR1 is ENHRY and CDR2 is SYGVKD. There are 14 residues in the CDR3. The CDR3 bases are TGTGCCATCAGAGAAGGGACTAGCTACAATGAGCAGTTCTTC. Encoded protein: CAIREGTSYNEQFF.

This clonotype was detected a few times. The rearrangement uses TRBV12-3 or TRBV12-4 and TRBJ2-1; D is possibly TRBD2 (7 bases). Trimming took 3 bases from V and 1 from J, leaving 13 bases between them. This CDR3 comprises 16 residues. CDR3 sequence: CASSFLGGRSYNEQFF. For the CDR3, the DNA is TGTGCCAGCAGTTTCCTCGGGGGGCGATCCTACAATGAGCAGTTCTTC.

This clonotype was seen just once. This chain connects TRBV5-1 to TRBJ2-1, with D possibly matching TRBD2 (5 bases). CDR3 length: 13 residues. With 4 bases removed from V and 6 bases from J, the gap between germline ends came to 11 bases. Germline V gene data show CDR1 as SGHRS and CDR2 as YFSETQ. This CDR3 reads CASSVSEGNEQFF. The DNA for the CDR3 is TGCGCCAGCAGCGTCTCTGAGGGCAATGAGCAGTTCTTC.

The chain couples TRBV7-2 to TRBJ2-1; possibly TRBD2 for D (7 bases). The CDR3 runs to 14 residues. The germline gives CDR1 SGHTA, CDR2 FQGNSA. The V end lost 0 bases, the J end lost 9 bases, and 12 bases lay between the germline ends. CDR3 loop: CASSLAGGPLEQFF. DNA for the CDR3: TGTGCCAGCAGCTTAGCGGGGGGGCCTCTTGAGCAGTTCTTC.

The V and J genes are TRBV9 and TRBJ2-7, with 11 nucleotides matching TRBD1. The CDR3 has 15 residues. The V and J ends lost 0 bases and 1 base, in that order; junction bases with no gene match: 0. CDR1 and CDR2 (germline): SGDLS, YYNGEE. Here the CDR3 reads CASSVGDRGSYEQYF. CDR3 DNA sequence: TGTGCCAGCAGCGTAGGGGACAGGGGGTCCTACGAGCAGTACTTC. The entire variable domain, with the rest obtained from reference TRBV9 and TRBJ2-7, is as follows: DSGVTQTPKHLITATGQRVTLRCSPRSGDLSVYWYQQSLDQGLQFLIQYYNGEERAKGNILERFSAQQFPDLHSELNLSSLELGDSALYFCASSVGDRGSYEQYFGPGTRLTVT.

This clonotype was counted between two and nine times. The chain carries TRBV5-1 and TRBJ2-2, with D unclear. The CDR3 has 15 amino acids. The V gene's germline CDR1 is SGHRS and CDR2 YFSETQ. V lost 0 bases to trimming and J lost 0 bases, with 6 bases between them. CDR3 coding DNA: TGCGCCAGCAGCTTGGAACAGCCGAACACCGGGGAGCTGTTTTTT. Protein: CASSLEQPNTGELFF.